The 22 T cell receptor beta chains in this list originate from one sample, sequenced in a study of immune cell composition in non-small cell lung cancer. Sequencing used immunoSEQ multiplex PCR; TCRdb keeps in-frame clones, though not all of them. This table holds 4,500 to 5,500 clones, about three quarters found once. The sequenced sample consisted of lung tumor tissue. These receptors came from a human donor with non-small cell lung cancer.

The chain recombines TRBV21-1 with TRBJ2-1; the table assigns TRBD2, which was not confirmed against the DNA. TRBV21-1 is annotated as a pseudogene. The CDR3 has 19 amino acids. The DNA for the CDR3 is TGTGCCAGCAGCAAAATTGGGGGGTTGGGGACTAGTGTGTACAATGAGCAGTTCTTC. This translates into CASSKIGGLGTSVYNEQFF.

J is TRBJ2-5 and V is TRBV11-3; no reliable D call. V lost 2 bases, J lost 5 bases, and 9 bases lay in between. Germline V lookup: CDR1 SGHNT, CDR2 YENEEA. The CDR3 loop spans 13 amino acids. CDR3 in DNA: TGTGCCAGCAGCTTACGTGCGTGGGAGACCCAGTACTTC. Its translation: CASSLRAWETQYF.

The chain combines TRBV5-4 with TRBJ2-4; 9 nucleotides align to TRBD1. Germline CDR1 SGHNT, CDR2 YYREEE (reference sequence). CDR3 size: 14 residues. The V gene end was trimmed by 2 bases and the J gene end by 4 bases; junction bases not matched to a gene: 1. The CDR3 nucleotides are TGTGCCAGCAGCTTAGGGACAGGGAAAAACATTCAGTACTTC. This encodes CASSLGTGKNIQYF. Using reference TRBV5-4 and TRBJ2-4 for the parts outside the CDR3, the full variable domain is ETGVTQSPTHLIKTRGQQVTLRCSSQSGHNTVSWYQQALGQGPQFIFQYYREEENGRGNFPPRFSGLQFPNYSSELNVNALELDDSALYLCASSLGTGKNIQYFGAGTRLSVL.

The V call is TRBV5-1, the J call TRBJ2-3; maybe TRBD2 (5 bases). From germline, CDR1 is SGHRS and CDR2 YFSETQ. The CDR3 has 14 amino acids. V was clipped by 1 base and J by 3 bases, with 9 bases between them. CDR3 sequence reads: CASSLPGSTDTQYF. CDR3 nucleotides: TGCGCCAGCAGCTTGCCGGGGTCGACAGATACGCAGTATTTT.

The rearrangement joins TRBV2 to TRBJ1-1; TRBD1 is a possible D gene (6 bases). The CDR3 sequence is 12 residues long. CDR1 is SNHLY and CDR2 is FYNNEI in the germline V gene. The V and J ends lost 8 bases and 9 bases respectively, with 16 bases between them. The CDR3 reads CASGLRDTQAFF. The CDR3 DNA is TGTGCCAGCGGGCTACGGGACACCCAAGCTTTCTTT.

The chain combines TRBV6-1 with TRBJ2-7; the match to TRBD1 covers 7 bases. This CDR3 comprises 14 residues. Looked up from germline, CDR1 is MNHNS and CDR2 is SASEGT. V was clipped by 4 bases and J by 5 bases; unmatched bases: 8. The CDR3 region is CASSASGTVHEQYF. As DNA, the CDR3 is TGTGCCAGCAGTGCCTCCGGGACAGTGCACGAGCAGTACTTC.

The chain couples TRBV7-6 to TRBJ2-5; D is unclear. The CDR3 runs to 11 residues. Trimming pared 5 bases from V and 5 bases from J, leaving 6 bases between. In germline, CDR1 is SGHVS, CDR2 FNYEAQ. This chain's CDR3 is CASSPLETQYF. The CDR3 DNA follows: TGTGCCAGCAGCCCCCTTGAGACCCAGTACTTC.

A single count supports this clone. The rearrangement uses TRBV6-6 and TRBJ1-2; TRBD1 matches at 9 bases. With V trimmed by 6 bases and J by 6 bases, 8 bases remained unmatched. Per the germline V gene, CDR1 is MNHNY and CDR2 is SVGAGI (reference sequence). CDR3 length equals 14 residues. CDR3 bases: TGTGCCAGCAGAAGGGGACAGGGATTAGATGGCTACACCTTC. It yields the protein CASRRGQGLDGYTF.

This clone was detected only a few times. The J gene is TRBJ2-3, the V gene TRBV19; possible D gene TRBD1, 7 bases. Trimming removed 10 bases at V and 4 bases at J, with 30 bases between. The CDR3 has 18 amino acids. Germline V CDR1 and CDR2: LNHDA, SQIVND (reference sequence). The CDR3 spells CATQGDYSREISPDTQYF. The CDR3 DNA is TGTGCCACCCAGGGGGATTATAGCCGGGAGATAAGCCCAGATACGCAGTATTTT.

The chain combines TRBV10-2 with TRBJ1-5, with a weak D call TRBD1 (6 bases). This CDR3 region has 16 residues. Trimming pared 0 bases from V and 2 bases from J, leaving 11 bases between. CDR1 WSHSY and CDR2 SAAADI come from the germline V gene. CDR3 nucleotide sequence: TGCGCCAGCAGTGAGTCAACAGGGTCGGGCAATCAGCCCCAGCATTTT. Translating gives CASSESTGSGNQPQHF.

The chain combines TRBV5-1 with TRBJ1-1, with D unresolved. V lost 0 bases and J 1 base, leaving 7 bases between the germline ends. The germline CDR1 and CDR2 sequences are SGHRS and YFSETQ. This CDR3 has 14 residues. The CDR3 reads CASSLGQANTEAFF. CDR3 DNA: TGCGCCAGCAGCTTGGGACAAGCGAACACTGAAGCTTTCTTT.

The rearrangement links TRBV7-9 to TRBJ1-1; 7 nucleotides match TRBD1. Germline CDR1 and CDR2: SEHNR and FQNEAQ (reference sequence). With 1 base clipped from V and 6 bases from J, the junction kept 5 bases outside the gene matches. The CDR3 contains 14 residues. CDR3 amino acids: CASSLVRGRAEAFF. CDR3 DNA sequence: TGTGCCAGCAGCTTAGTGAGGGGGCGGGCTGAAGCTTTCTTT.

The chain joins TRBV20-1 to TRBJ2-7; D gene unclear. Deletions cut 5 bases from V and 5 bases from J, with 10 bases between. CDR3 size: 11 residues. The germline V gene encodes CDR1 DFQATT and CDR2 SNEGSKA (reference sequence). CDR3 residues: CSAAIIDEQYF. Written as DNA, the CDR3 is TGCAGTGCTGCGATTATCGACGAGCAGTACTTC.

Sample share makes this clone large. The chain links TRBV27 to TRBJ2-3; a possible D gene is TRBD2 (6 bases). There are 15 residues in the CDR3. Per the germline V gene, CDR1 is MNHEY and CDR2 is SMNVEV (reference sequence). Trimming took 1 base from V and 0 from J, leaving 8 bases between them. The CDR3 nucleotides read TGTGCCAGCAGTTTATTCGCGGGAAGCACAGATACGCAGTATTTT. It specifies CASSLFAGSTDTQYF.

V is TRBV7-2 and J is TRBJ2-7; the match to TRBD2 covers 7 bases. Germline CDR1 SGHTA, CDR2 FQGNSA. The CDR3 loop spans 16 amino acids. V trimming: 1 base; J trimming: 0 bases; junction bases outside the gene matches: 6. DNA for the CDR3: TGTGCCAGCAGCTTAGTGGCCGGGAGGTCCTCCTACGAGCAGTACTTC. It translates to CASSLVAGRSSYEQYF.

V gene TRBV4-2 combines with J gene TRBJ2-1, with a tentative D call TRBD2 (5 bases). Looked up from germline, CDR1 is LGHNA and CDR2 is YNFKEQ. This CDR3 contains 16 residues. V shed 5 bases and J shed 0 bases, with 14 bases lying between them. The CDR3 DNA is TGTGCCAGCAGCTCCCGGACTGGAAACTCCTACAATGAGCAGTTCTTC. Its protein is CASSSRTGNSYNEQFF.

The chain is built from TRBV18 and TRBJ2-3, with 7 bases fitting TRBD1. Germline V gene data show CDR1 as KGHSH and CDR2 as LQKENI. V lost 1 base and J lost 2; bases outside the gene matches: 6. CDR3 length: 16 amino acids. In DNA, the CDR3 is TGTGCCAGCTCACCACGAAGGACAGGCTACACAGATACGCAGTATTTT. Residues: CASSPRRTGYTDTQYF.

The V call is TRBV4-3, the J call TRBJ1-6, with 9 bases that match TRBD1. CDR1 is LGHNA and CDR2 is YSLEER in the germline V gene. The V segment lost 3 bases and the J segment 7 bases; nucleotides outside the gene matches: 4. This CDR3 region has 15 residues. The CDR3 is CASSQSGTGNSPLHF. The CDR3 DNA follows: TGCGCCAGCAGCCAGTCCGGGACAGGGAATTCACCCCTCCACTTT.

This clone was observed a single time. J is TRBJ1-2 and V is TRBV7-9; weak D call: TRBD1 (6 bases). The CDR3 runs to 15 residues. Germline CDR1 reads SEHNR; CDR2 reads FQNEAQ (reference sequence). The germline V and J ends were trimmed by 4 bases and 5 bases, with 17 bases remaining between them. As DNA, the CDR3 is TGTGCCAGCAGCTCCCAAGGGGGGGAGGTTTATGGCTACACCTTC. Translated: CASSSQGGEVYGYTF. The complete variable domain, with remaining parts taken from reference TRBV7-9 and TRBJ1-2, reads DTGVSQNPRHKITKRGQNVTFRCDPISEHNRLYWYRQTLGQGPEFLTYFQNEAQLEKSRLLSDRFSAERPKGSFSTLEIQRTEQGDSAMYLCASSSQGGEVYGYTFGSGTRLTVV.

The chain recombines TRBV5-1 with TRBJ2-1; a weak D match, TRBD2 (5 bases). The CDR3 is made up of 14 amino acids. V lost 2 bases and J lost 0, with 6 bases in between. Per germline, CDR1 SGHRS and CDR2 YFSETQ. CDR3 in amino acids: CASSFTSSYNEQFF. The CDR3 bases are TGCGCCAGCAGCTTTACTAGCTCCTACAATGAGCAGTTCTTC.

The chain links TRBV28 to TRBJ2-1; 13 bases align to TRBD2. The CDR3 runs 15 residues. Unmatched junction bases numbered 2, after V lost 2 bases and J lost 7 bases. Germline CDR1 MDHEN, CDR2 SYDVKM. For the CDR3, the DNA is TGTGCCAGCAGTTTAGGGACTAGCGGGATAAATGAGCAGTTCTTC. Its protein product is CASSLGTSGINEQFF.

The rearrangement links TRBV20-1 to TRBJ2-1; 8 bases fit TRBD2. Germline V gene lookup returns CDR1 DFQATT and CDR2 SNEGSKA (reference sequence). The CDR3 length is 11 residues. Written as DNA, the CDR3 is TGCAGGGGCCCGGGGACTAGGGGGCAGTTCTTC. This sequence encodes CRGPGTRGQFF.